This TCR beta chain was identified in a study of blood T cells in healthy people across ages. Primed by a sample-barcoded 5' primer and a J-beta primer mix, a second PCR proceeded for 7 to 11 cycles. TCRdb used MiXCR to reprocess the 5' RACE reads, holding one entry per CDR3 protein. This table holds some 1.8 million distinct CDR3 sequences, more than 35% found once. Germline CDR1 reads SQVTM; CDR2 reads ANQGSEA. Trimming took 0 bases from V and 5 from J, leaving 10 bases between them. This CDR3 comprises 13 residues. This clonotype was sampled from a human donor in good health. The sample comprised blood. The gene calls are TRBV29-1 and TRBJ1-2; tentative D call: TRBD1 (5 bases). The CDR3 coding sequence is TGCAGCGTTGAAGATCCCCGGGGGTATGGCTACACCTTC. It specifies CSVEDPRGYGYTF.